The 18 T cell receptor beta chains reported below all come from one sample, sequenced in a study of siplizumab effects on memory and regulatory T cells. The method was immunoSEQ multiplex PCR; TCRdb's version includes in-frame clones alone and lacks a portion of them. This table holds some 110,000 clones, around 94% found once. What was sequenced was non-Treg CD4+ T cells sorted from blood. The receptors were gathered from a human donor in good health.

V gene TRBV5-6 combines with J gene TRBJ2-3, with 8 nucleotides matching TRBD1. Trimming at V came to 4 bases and at J to 4 bases, leaving 5 bases not matched to a gene. This CDR3 contains 14 residues. Germline loops: CDR1 SGHDT, CDR2 YYEEEE. Here the CDR3 DNA reads TGTGCCAGCAGCCCCGGACAGGGCTCAGATACGCAGTATTTT. Encoded protein: CASSPGQGSDTQYF.

V gene TRBV29-1 combines with J gene TRBJ2-1; D not certain. This CDR3 region has 10 residues. The germline gives CDR1 SQVTM, CDR2 ANQGSEA. Trimming took 4 bases from V and 5 from J, leaving 3 bases between them. The CDR3 reads CSVGNNEQFF. CDR3 sequence (DNA): TGCAGCGTTGGAAACAATGAGCAGTTCTTC.

The rearrangement uses TRBV4-2 and TRBJ1-1, with a tentative D call TRBD1 (6 bases). Trimming cost V 5 bases and J 1 base, with 8 bases left between them. The CDR3 sequence is 13 residues long. Germline CDR1 LGHNA, CDR2 YNFKEQ. The CDR3 sequence: CASSVDRNTEAFF. In DNA, the CDR3 is TGTGCCAGCAGCGTGGACAGGAACACTGAAGCTTTCTTT.

The V gene is TRBV5-1, the J gene TRBJ2-5, with 10 bases matching TRBD2. This CDR3 has 14 residues. V was pared by 0 bases and J by 4 bases, with 0 bases of the junction left unmatched. CDR1 SGHRS and CDR2 YFSETQ come from the germline V gene. The CDR3 DNA is TGCGCCAGCAGCTTGGGGACTAGCGGAGAGACCCAGTACTTC. Encoded protein: CASSLGTSGETQYF. The full variable domain, rest sourced from reference TRBV5-1 and TRBJ2-5, is KAGVTQTPRYLIKTRGQQVTLSCSPISGHRSVSWYQQTPGQGLQFLFEYFSETQRNKGNFPGRFSGRQFSNSRSEMNVSTLELGDSALYLCASSLGTSGETQYFGPGTRLLVL.

The chain links TRBV9 to TRBJ2-6; TRBD2 is a possible D gene (5 bases). The V end lost 2 bases, the J end lost 0 bases, and 12 bases lay between the germline ends. The CDR3 is 17 amino acids. Germline V CDR1 and CDR2: SGDLS, YYNGEE. The CDR3 spells CASSVSSALSGANVLTF. CDR3 DNA sequence: TGTGCCAGCAGCGTTAGTAGCGCTCTCTCTGGGGCCAACGTCCTGACTTTC.

The gene calls are TRBV5-4 and TRBJ2-3; 7 bases agree with TRBD2. The germline V gene encodes CDR1 SGHNT and CDR2 YYREEE (reference sequence). V lost 5 bases, J lost 5 bases, and 14 bases stayed unmatched. This CDR3 is built from 16 residues. DNA of the CDR3: TGTGCCAGCAGTCCCCGTGGAGGGACGGGAGGAGATACGCAGTATTTT. It specifies CASSPRGGTGGDTQYF.

The V gene is TRBV19, the J gene TRBJ1-6; D call uncertain. Germline-derived CDR1 and CDR2 are LNHDA and SQIVND (reference sequence). The CDR3 consists of 13 residues. The V gene lost 7 bases and the J gene lost 10 bases, with 14 bases spanning the gap. CDR3: CASTSPFGSPLHF. The CDR3 nucleotides are TGTGCCAGTACTTCTCCCTTCGGGTCACCCCTCCACTTT.

A single count supports this clone. The rearrangement uses TRBV6-5 and TRBJ2-7; D gene unclear. Trimming pared 4 bases from V and 2 bases from J, leaving 15 bases between. Germline V gene sequence: CDR1 MNHEY, CDR2 SVGAGI. The CDR3 is 15 amino acids. The CDR3 coding sequence is TGTGCCAGCAGTTTGGACGTGGGCGGCGCCTACGAGCAGTACTTC. This codes for CASSLDVGGAYEQYF.

About this clone itself: Relative to the germline gene, one junction end is altered; a read error may explain this. Other DNA sequences in this sample translate to the same CDR3. The chain uses TRBV10-3 and TRBJ2-7; possible D gene TRBD2, 6 bases. The CDR3 is made up of 14 amino acids. The germline V gene has CDR1 ENHRY and CDR2 SYGVKD. As DNA, the CDR3 is TGTGCCGTAGGTAAGGGACTTTCCTCCTATGAGCAGTACTTC. Translated, it gives CAVGKGLSSYEQYF.

The rearrangement joins TRBV6-5 to TRBJ2-3, with D unclear. Germline CDR1 reads MNHEY; CDR2 reads SVGAGI. The CDR3 has 12 residues. With 5 bases removed from V and 4 bases from J, the gap between germline ends came to 7 bases. CDR3 sequence: CASSDRADTQYF. The CDR3 DNA follows: TGTGCCAGCAGTGACCGAGCAGATACGCAGTATTTT.

CDR3 nucleotide sequence: TGTGCCACCAGCAGAGATGGCGGCTGGGATTACAATGAGCAGTTCTTC. Translation gives CATSRDGGWDYNEQFF. The chain employs TRBV15 and TRBJ2-1; D not certain. The germline V and J ends were trimmed by 0 bases and 4 bases, with 13 bases remaining between them. The CDR3 is made up of 16 amino acids. Germline V gene sequence: CDR1 LNHNV, CDR2 YYDKDF (reference sequence).

V is TRBV7-9 and J is TRBJ2-3; unclear D gene. Germline CDR1 is SEHNR and CDR2 is FQNEAQ (reference sequence). The CDR3 runs to 14 residues. Trimming took 1 base from V and 0 from J, leaving 5 bases between them. Here the CDR3 reads CASSLGLSTDTQYF. CDR3 DNA: TGTGCCAGCAGCTTAGGGTTAAGCACAGATACGCAGTATTTT.

This chain links TRBV5-1 with TRBJ1-1, with D perhaps TRBD1 (6 bases). This CDR3 comprises 14 residues. Trimming left V 4 bases short and J 3 bases short, with 13 bases between. Per germline, CDR1 SGHRS and CDR2 YFSETQ. The CDR3 DNA follows: TGCGCCAGCAGCGTGAACAGGGTAGACACTGAAGCTTTCTTT. Residues: CASSVNRVDTEAFF. Full variable domain (rest looked up from reference TRBV5-1 and TRBJ1-1): KAGVTQTPRYLIKTRGQQVTLSCSPISGHRSVSWYQQTPGQGLQFLFEYFSETQRNKGNFPGRFSGRQFSNSRSEMNVSTLELGDSALYLCASSVNRVDTEAFFGQGTRLTVV.

The chain has TRBV2 and TRBJ1-6, with D hard to call. The CDR3 spans 14 residues. The V gene lost 6 bases and the J gene lost 10 bases, with 16 bases spanning the gap. CDR1 is SNHLY and CDR2 is FYNNEI in the germline V gene. The CDR3 DNA sequence: TGTGCCAGCAGAGGTCCGAGGATAGACTCACCCCTCCACTTT. This codes for CASRGPRIDSPLHF.

In this sample, this clone turned up a few times. The chain links TRBV5-1 to TRBJ2-6; D call uncertain. Trimming took off 0 bases at V and 2 bases at J, with 3 bases between the two ends. The CDR3 contains 14 residues. Germline V CDR1 and CDR2: SGHRS, YFSETQ. CDR3 in amino acids: CASSLVAGANVLTF. The CDR3 nucleotides are TGCGCCAGCAGCTTGGTTGCTGGGGCCAACGTCCTGACTTTC.

Comment on this clone: A junction boundary mismatches the germline segment, possibly from a read error. CDR3 region: CASSPRDARGTGTQYF. In DNA form, the CDR3 reads TGTGCCAGCAGCCCGAGGGACGCCCGAGGCACAGGTACGCAGTATTTT. The chain links TRBV14 to TRBJ2-3, with D perhaps matching TRBD1 or TRBD2 (5 bases each). The CDR3 sequence is 16 residues long. CDR1 is SGHDN, CDR2 FVKESK, per germline.

The V gene is TRBV4-1, the J gene TRBJ1-1, with D possibly TRBD1 on 6 matching bases. V was clipped by 1 base and J by 10 bases, with 16 bases between them. The CDR3 consists of 14 residues. Germline loops: CDR1 MGHRA, CDR2 YSYEKL. The CDR3 DNA sequence: TGCGCCAGCAGCCAAGTTTTACAGCGAGGGGGAGCTTTCTTT. It translates to CASSQVLQRGGAFF.

The V call is TRBV2, the J call TRBJ1-6, with 8 bases lining up with TRBD1. The CDR3 length is 15 residues. CDR1 and CDR2 (germline): SNHLY, FYNNEI. The junction had 7 bases not matched to a gene; V was cut back by 6 bases and J by 6 bases. The CDR3 DNA reads as TGTGCCAGCAGCGAGGGGGGACAGGTTAATTCACCCCTCCACTTT. Translating it yields CASSEGGQVNSPLHF.